This TCR beta chain appears in the sequencing data of a study of OX40 agonist ivuxolimab in advanced cancers. Overall study: An anti-OX40 (CD134) antibody with agonistic activity, ivuxolimab, was administered to patients.

Profiled with immunoSEQ multiplex PCR; TCRdb holds only in-frame clones, not every one. The data show about 50,000 clones, 84% seen once. This receptor was taken from an adult with an advanced solid tumor such as melanoma, head and neck, liver or kidney cancer. This specimen was CD4+ or CD8+ T cells sorted from blood, taken in a trial of the OX40 agonist ivuxolimab.

This CDR3 is CASSRGLAVAYEQYF. DNA for the CDR3: TGTGCCAGCAGCCGGGGACTAGCGGTCGCCTACGAGCAGTACTTC. V and J are TRBV14 and TRBJ2-7; TRBD2 aligns across 11 bases. The CDR3 totals 15 residues. Germline assignment: CDR1 SGHDN and CDR2 FVKESK. Unmatched junction bases numbered 4, after V lost 4 bases and J lost 2 bases.